These 10 T cell receptor beta chains originate from one sample sequenced in a study of OX40 agonist ivuxolimab in advanced cancers. Some clones are missing from TCRdb's copy, which holds only in-frame ones; the method was immunoSEQ multiplex PCR. The sample gives more than 9,500 clones, about four fifths of which show up once; roughly 19% is in the top ten. The specimen was CD4+ or CD8+ T cells sorted from blood, collected in a trial of the OX40 agonist ivuxolimab. The source is an adult with an advanced solid tumor such as melanoma, head and neck, liver or kidney cancer.

Worth noting for this clone: This may arise from a read error, as a much more abundant clone is one base away. The chain uses TRBV5-4 and TRBJ2-1, with 10 bases aligning to TRBD2. Unmatched junction bases numbered 5, after V lost 4 bases and J lost 4 bases. The CDR3 spans 15 residues. In germline, CDR1 is SGHNT, CDR2 YYREEE (reference sequence). CDR3 nucleotides: TGTGCCAGCAGCCGAACTAGCGGGACTTACAATGAGCAGTTCTTC. Translated: CASSRTSGTYNEQFF.

This clone was detected only a few times. The chain uses TRBV7-7 and TRBJ2-7; possibly TRBD2 for D (5 bases). Looked up from germline, CDR1 is SSHAT and CDR2 is FNYEAQ (reference sequence). The CDR3 loop spans 13 amino acids. Trimming removed 2 bases from V and 5 bases from J, with 10 bases in between. The CDR3 reads CASSLNERDEQYF. In nucleotides, the CDR3 is TGTGCCAGCAGCTTAAATGAGAGGGACGAGCAGTACTTC. Drawing the rest from reference TRBV7-7 and TRBJ2-7, the complete variable domain is GAGVSQSPRYKVTKRGQDVTLRCDPISSHATLYWYQQALGQGPEFLTYFNYEAQPDKSGLPSDRFSAERPEGSISTLTIQRTEQRDSAMYRCASSLNERDEQYFGPGTRLTVT.

The chain employs TRBV28 and TRBJ2-5; the D is unclear. From germline, CDR1 is MDHEN and CDR2 SYDVKM. The CDR3 is 16 amino acids. Deletions cut 5 bases from V and 1 base from J, with 17 bases between. This CDR3 is CASSKPSESAQETQYF. The CDR3 DNA reads TGTGCCAGCAGTAAACCCTCTGAAAGCGCCCAAGAGACCCAGTACTTC.

This chain joins TRBV10-3 and TRBJ2-1; 7 bases line up with TRBD2. The V gene's germline CDR1 is ENHRY and CDR2 SYGVKD. CDR3 length: 16 amino acids. V shed 0 bases, J shed 1 base, and the junction held 3 bases outside the gene matches. DNA of the CDR3: TGTGCCATCAGTGAGTCTGAGCGGGGTTCCTACAATGAGCAGTTCTTC. It is translated as CAISESERGSYNEQFF.

A single count supports this clone. The rearrangement uses TRBV10-3 and TRBJ1-6; TRBD1 might be the D (6 bases). With 6 bases removed from V and 10 bases from J, the gap between germline ends came to 16 bases. Germline V gene lookup returns CDR1 ENHRY and CDR2 SYGVKD. The CDR3 extends over 14 amino acids. CDR3 DNA: TGTGCCATCAGAAGGGGGGACGGTGGATCACCCCTCCACTTT. Translating it yields CAIRRGDGGSPLHF.

V and J are TRBV5-1 and TRBJ2-7; 8 nucleotides line up with TRBD1. Looked up from germline, CDR1 is SGHRS and CDR2 is YFSETQ. This CDR3 region has 18 residues. Trimming cost V 3 bases and J 1 base; bases outside gene matches: 15. CDR3 residues: CASSSQGAPRPSSYEQYF. The CDR3 nucleotides are TGCGCCAGCAGCTCTCAGGGGGCGCCAAGACCCTCGTCCTACGAGCAGTACTTC.

Only a few counts were recorded for this clone. The chain employs TRBV19 and TRBJ1-5; 9 nucleotides match TRBD1. V was clipped by 4 bases and J by 4 bases; unmatched bases: 8. The CDR3 consists of 16 residues. CDR1 and CDR2 (germline): LNHDA, SQIVND (reference sequence). As DNA, the CDR3 is TGTGCCAGTAGTACCCAACGGACAGGGGATAATCAGCCCCAGCATTTT. Residues: CASSTQRTGDNQPQHF.

This chain joins TRBV11-2 and TRBJ1-1, with D hard to call. The length of the CDR3 is 14 residues. The germline V gene has CDR1 SGHAT and CDR2 FQNNGV. Deletions cut 2 bases from V and 5 bases from J, with 12 bases between. The CDR3 coding sequence is TGTGCCAGCAGCTTATATGAACTAGGAACTGAAGCTTTCTTT. It yields the protein CASSLYELGTEAFF. The whole variable domain, filled in from reference TRBV11-2 and TRBJ1-1, reads EAGVAQSPRYKIIEKRQSVAFWCNPISGHATLYWYQQILGQGPKLLIQFQNNGVVDDSQLPKDRFSAERLKGVDSTLKIQPAKLEDSAVYLCASSLYELGTEAFFGQGTRLTVV.

As DNA, the CDR3 is TGTGCCAGCAGCCGACGGGACAAGCAAGAGACCCAGTACTTC. This encodes CASSRRDKQETQYF. This sequence joins TRBV13 and TRBJ2-5, with D perhaps TRBD1 (6 bases). The CDR3 extends over 14 amino acids. Trimming took 5 bases from V and 2 from J, leaving 12 bases between them. Germline assignment: CDR1 PRHDT and CDR2 FYEKMQ (reference sequence).

This chain links TRBV9 with TRBJ2-1, with 9 bases aligning to TRBD2. Germline V gene lookup returns CDR1 SGDLS and CDR2 YYNGEE. V trimming: 4 bases; J trimming: 2 bases; junction bases outside the gene matches: 7. The CDR3 is 16 amino acids. The DNA for the CDR3 is TGTGCCAGCAGCCCCCCACTAGCGGGCCCCTACAATGAGCAGTTCTTC. This translates into CASSPPLAGPYNEQFF.